The rows below give T cell receptor beta chains drawn from one sample of a study of T cells in Graves' hyperthyroidism and ophthalmopathy. TCRdb re-called the multiplex PCR reads with MiXCR, one entry per CDR3 protein. The sample holds approximately 640,000 distinct CDR3 sequences, about 45% seen once. The sample was peripheral blood or thyroid tissue (not recorded which). The receptors here all came from an adult man with Graves' disease, either hyperthyroidism or ophthalmopathy (not recorded which). The CDR3 runs from the conserved cysteine through the conserved F or W. A D gene is named only where the DNA matches it firmly. The listing skips clone size in some rows; elsewhere it reads once, few, many or a size class.

J gene,clone size,D gene,V gene,CDR3 protein,CDR3 DNA
TRBJ1-2,NA,TRBD1,TRBV12-3/TRBV12-4,CASNKGQGNYGYTF,TGTGCCAGCAATAAGGGACAGGGGAACTATGGCTACACCTTC
TRBJ1-1,many,NA,TRBV9,CASSVGPDRRAEAFF,TGTGCCAGCAGCGTAGGCCCCGACAGGCGGGCTGAAGCTTTCTTT
TRBJ2-5,NA,TRBD2,TRBV7-9,CASSLGGLWPETQYF,TGTGCCAGCAGCTTAGGGGGACTATGGCCGGAGACCCAGTACTTC
TRBJ1-1,NA,TRBD1,TRBV15,CATSRDRGTGGNTEAFF,TGTGCCACCAGCAGAGATCGGGGGACAGGAGGAAACACTGAAGCTTTCTTT
TRBJ2-7,NA,NA,TRBV7-4,CASGLVPGAPYEQYF,TGTGCTAGTGGTTTGGTACCGGGTGCCCCCTACGAGCAGTACTTC
TRBJ2-7,few,TRBD2,TRBV20-1,CSASFLSSPYGAGGVSYEQYF,TGCAGTGCTAGTTTTTTGTCGTCCCCGTACGGCGCGGGAGGGGTATCCTACGAGCAGTACTTC
TRBJ2-7,NA,TRBD1,TRBV20-1,CSTLDRGYEQYF,TGCAGTACGCTGGACAGGGGCTACGAGCAGTACTTC
TRBJ2-7,few,TRBD1,TRBV10-3,CASRGTAVKQYF,TGTGCCTCCAGGGGGACAGCGGTAAAGCAGTACTTC
TRBJ2-7,NA,NA,TRBV12-3/TRBV12-4,CASSLSGQPRSYEQYF,TGTGCCAGCAGTTTATCTGGACAGCCTCGCTCCTACGAGCAGTACTTC
TRBJ1-1,NA,NA,TRBV5-1,CASSRGSAEAFF,TGCGCCAGCAGCAGGGGATCGGCTGAAGCTTTCTTT
TRBJ2-3,NA,NA,TRBV7-8,CASSLSTHPTDTQYF,TGTGCCAGCAGCCTAAGCACGCACCCTACAGATACGCAGTATTTT
TRBJ1-2,once,NA,TRBV29-1,CSSDNSRYGYTF,TGCAGCAGTGATAACAGTCGCTATGGCTACACCTTC
TRBJ1-6,few,TRBD1,TRBV10-2,CASSADRPHNSPLHF,TGTGCCAGCAGTGCGGACAGGCCCCATAATTCACCCCTCCACTTT
TRBJ2-1,NA,TRBD1,TRBV11-1,CASSPGQGANEQFF,TGTGCCAGCAGCCCCGGACAGGGGGCTAATGAGCAGTTCTTC
TRBJ2-1,NA,NA,TRBV20-1,CSAGAHAGDEQFF,TGCAGTGCGGGAGCTCATGCCGGGGATGAGCAGTTCTTC
TRBJ1-5,few,TRBD1,TRBV20-1,CSARDRGQGSQPQHF,TGCAGTGCTAGAGATCGGGGACAGGGTAGTCAGCCCCAGCATTTT
TRBJ1-1,NA,TRBD1,TRBV9,CASSVESGGKMNTEAFF,TGTGCCAGCAGCGTAGAGTCAGGGGGCAAGATGAACACTGAAGCTTTCTTT
TRBJ1-5,NA,NA,TRBV12-3/TRBV12-4,CASSLSLLGGNQPQHF,TGTGCCAGCAGTTTATCTTTGTTGGGTGGCAATCAGCCCCAGCATTTT
TRBJ1-5,few,NA,TRBV12-3/TRBV12-4,CASSLPGGHNQPQHF,TGTGCCAGCAGTCTCCCCGGGGGGCACAATCAGCCCCAGCATTTT
TRBJ2-7,many,NA,TRBV2,CASSVSEQYF,TGTGCCAGCAGTGTTAGCGAGCAGTACTTC
TRBJ2-7,NA,TRBD2,TRBV10-3,CATSERGYLGDYYEQYF,TGTGCCACCTCCGAGCGCGGATACTTGGGGGACTACTACGAGCAGTACTTC
TRBJ1-2,many,NA,TRBV29-1,CSVPDGYGYTF,TGCAGCGTCCCGGACGGATATGGCTACACCTTC
TRBJ2-5,once,TRBD2,TRBV20-1,CSASPLAGEETQYF,TGCAGTGCTAGTCCACTAGCGGGCGAAGAGACCCAGTACTTC
TRBJ2-7,NA,TRBD2,TRBV19,CASKGLAGGYEQYF,TGTGCCAGTAAGGGCCTAGCGGGGGGCTACGAGCAGTACTTC
TRBJ1-1,NA,NA,TRBV6-5,CASSDPVVSKAFF,TGTGCCAGCAGTGACCCGGTAGTGTCGAAGGCTTTCTTT
TRBJ2-7,NA,TRBD2,TRBV10-3,CAIRRVASGGEQYF,TGTGCCATCAGGAGGGTTGCTAGCGGAGGCGAGCAGTACTTC
TRBJ1-1,many,NA,TRBV10-3,CAISEDSSNTEAFF,TGTGCCATCAGTGAAGACAGTTCGAACACTGAAGCTTTCTTT
TRBJ1-2,NA,TRBD1,TRBV25-1,CASSRTGNGHYGYTF,TGTGCCAGCAGTAGGACAGGGAACGGGCACTATGGCTACACCTTC
TRBJ2-6,few,NA,TRBV20-1,CSAGGTDFSGANVLTF,TGCAGTGCTGGAGGGACAGACTTCTCTGGGGCCAACGTCCTGACTTTC
TRBJ1-1,NA,NA,TRBV2,CASSEARGGWGEAFF,TGTGCCAGCAGTGAAGCGCGAGGGGGGTGGGGTGAAGCTTTCTTT
TRBJ2-5,many,TRBD2,TRBV7-2,CASSPRTSGGLETQYF,TGTGCCAGCAGCCCGCGGACTAGCGGGGGGCTGGAGACCCAGTACTTC
TRBJ1-2,NA,TRBD1,TRBV5-1,CASSLLLPGQGTNYGYTF,TGCGCCAGCAGCTTACTATTACCGGGACAGGGGACTAACTATGGCTACACCTTC
TRBJ1-1,NA,NA,TRBV7-9,CASSLVAGGESFF,TGTGCCAGCAGCTTAGTAGCGGGGGGCGAGTCTTTCTTT
TRBJ1-2,few,NA,TRBV7-8,CASSFGWEIGYGYTF,TGTGCCAGCAGCTTTGGGTGGGAGATCGGGTATGGCTACACCTTC
TRBJ1-6,few,NA,TRBV20-1,CSARDPQAGNGSPLHF,TGCAGTGCTAGAGATCCCCAGGCGGGGAATGGATCACCCCTCCACTTT
TRBJ1-1,many,NA,TRBV5-1,CASSLAGTNTEAFF,TGTGCCAGCAGCTTAGCAGGGACGAACACTGAAGCTTTCTTT
TRBJ1-1,many,NA,TRBV7-3,CASSSNPGHNTEAFF,TGTGCCAGCAGCTCGAATCCGGGACACAACACTGAAGCTTTCTTT
TRBJ2-5,NA,TRBD2,TRBV7-9,CASSFLGASGGTKETQYF,TGTGCCAGCAGCTTCCTGGGGGCTAGCGGGGGAACCAAAGAGACCCAGTACTTC
TRBJ1-1,NA,NA,TRBV15,CATSSLRDLEAFF,TGTGCCACCAGCTCTCTCCGGGACCTTGAAGCTTTCTTT
TRBJ1-5,NA,TRBD1,TRBV19,CASSSSPDRGDNQPQHF,TGTGCCAGTAGCTCCTCCCCCGACAGGGGTGACAATCAGCCCCAGCATTTT
TRBJ2-5,few,NA,TRBV10-3,CAAWDMSQETQYF,TGTGCCGCCTGGGACATGTCTCAAGAGACCCAGTACTTC
TRBJ1-5,many,NA,TRBV24-1,CATGGDGGFQPQHF,TGTGCCACCGGGGGTGACGGCGGGTTTCAGCCCCAGCATTTT
TRBJ1-5,NA,NA,TRBV10-3,CAWSYQGFSNQPQHF,TGTGCCTGGAGTTACCAGGGATTTAGCAATCAGCCCCAGCATTTT
TRBJ1-5,NA,NA,TRBV6-6,CASSYHPSNQPQHF,TGTGCCAGCAGTTACCACCCTAGCAATCAGCCCCAGCATTTT
TRBJ2-3,NA,TRBD2,TRBV10-2,CASSELGRASDTQYF,TGCGCCAGCAGTGAGCTCGGGAGGGCCTCAGATACGCAGTATTTT
TRBJ1-6,NA,NA,TRBV7-2,CANPLAGVLHF,TGTGCCAACCCACTAGCGGGAGTCCTCCACTTT
TRBJ2-6,NA,TRBD1,TRBV20-1,CSGLRDREAF,TGCAGTGGACTCCGGGACAGGGAGGCTTTC
TRBJ2-5,NA,TRBD2,TRBV19,CASSIGTRGAQETQYF,TGTGCCAGTAGTATAGGGACTAGGGGAGCACAAGAGACCCAGTACTTC
TRBJ1-1,few,NA,TRBV20-1,CSARRTFTEAFF,TGCAGTGCTAGGAGGACATTCACTGAAGCTTTCTTT
TRBJ2-7,many,NA,TRBV2,CASREGWYEQYF,TGTGCCAGCAGGGAGGGGTGGTACGAGCAGTACTTC
TRBJ2-2,NA,NA,TRBV19,CASSKDTANTGELFF,TGTGCCAGTAGTAAGGACACCGCGAACACCGGGGAGCTGTTTTTT
TRBJ1-2,NA,TRBD1,TRBV7-8,CASSLGTGGHGYTF,TGTGCCAGCAGCTTAGGGACAGGCGGCCATGGCTACACCTTC
TRBJ1-5,many,NA,TRBV10-3,CAIRETGGSNQPQHF,TGTGCCATCAGGGAGACAGGAGGGAGCAATCAGCCCCAGCATTTT
TRBJ2-7,few,TRBD1,TRBV12-3/TRBV12-4,CASSPESTGGGGGSYEQYF,TGTGCCAGCAGCCCGGAGTCGACAGGGGGCGGCGGTGGGTCTTACGAGCAGTACTTC
TRBJ1-2,once,NA,TRBV29-1,CSLVIRDGYTF,TGCAGCTTAGTGATACGGGATGGCTACACCTTC